This T cell receptor beta chain was found in a study of blood T cell repertoires in COVID-19. As handled by the study authors: Amplification with reference gene primers provided the estimates of nucleated cell counts. Sequencing used immunoSEQ multiplex PCR; TCRdb keeps in-frame clones, though not all of them. V and J calls and clone size follow that table, whereas D and trimming were derived from the DNA. The sample carries about 180,000 clones, roughly 80% recorded once. The CDR3 is 12 residues long. Germline assignment: CDR1 GTSNPN and CDR2 SVGIG (reference sequence). J lost 10 bases, V lost 1 base, and 5 bases had no gene match. This clone has just a few counts. Self-reported history from a screening survey and questionnaire set each donor's cohort. Two negative PCRs, clearance, or symptom resolution characterized the recovered Cohort 3 donors.

This chain connects TRBV30 to TRBJ2-7, with 9 bases lining up with TRBD1. This receptor was obtained from a woman aged 45-60 years who had recovered from COVID-19. The sample taken for sequencing was PBMCs or T cells enriched from blood (not recorded which). The CDR3 DNA follows: TGTGCCTGGAGTGACAGGGGGCGACCCCAGTACTTC. Its protein is CAWSDRGRPQYF.